The T cell receptor (beta chain) under discussion was sequenced for a study of graft-versus-host responses after intestinal transplantation. On the study more broadly: Anti-thymocyte globulin was used for induction in all recipients, who then took tacrolimus and steroids for approximately 3 years.

The CDR3 loop spans 12 amino acids. Germline V gene lookup returns CDR1 SQVTM and CDR2 ANQGSEA. V shed 6 bases and J shed 8 bases, with 16 bases lying between them. Only in-frame clones appear in the TCRdb table, and some are missing; sequencing was by immunoSEQ multiplex PCR. The sample includes over 80,000 clones, roughly 91% of them seen just once. On this clone itself: The antigen is not known.

General study results and limits: Analysis identified GvH clones in recipient marrow, with some appearing first in ileum or blood.

The chain is built from TRBV29-1 and TRBJ1-1; no clear D gene. The material sequenced was unstimulated CD4+ T cells sorted from spleen or lymph node cells, taken before transplant. The TCR originated in a human donor who was the organ donor for an intestinal transplant. The CDR3 loop reads CSVARKDSEAFF. The CDR3 DNA sequence: TGCAGCGTCGCACGAAAGGACTCCGAAGCTTTCTTT.